The 12 T cell receptor beta chains listed next were all sequenced from one sample in a study of prognosis after radiotherapy for stage I lung cancer. Multiplex PCR, run in two rounds, amplified TCR beta CDR3 from genomic DNA. Amplification during the initial PCR round employed primers specific to each TRBV and TRBJ gene. MiXCR was run by TCRdb on the multiplex PCR reads, yielding one entry per CDR3 protein. The sample yields about 14,000 distinct CDR3 sequences, approximately 30% seen once. The sequences come from PBMCs, collected before or after stereotactic body radiation therapy (not recorded which). These receptors all come from a donor at least 50 years old with non-small cell lung cancer.

This clonotype is labeled as medium-sized (0.01 to 0.1%). This chain joins TRBV5-8 and TRBJ1-4; 7 bases agree with TRBD1. The CDR3 consists of 15 residues. Trimming removed 7 bases from V and 4 bases from J; junction bases left unmatched: 10. CDR1 is SGHTS, CDR2 YDEGEE, per germline. CDR3 in amino acids: CASAPQGGLNEKLFF. For the CDR3, the DNA is TGTGCCAGCGCCCCGCAGGGGGGACTTAATGAAAAACTGTTTTTT.

This clonotype was counted at least ten times. The J gene is TRBJ2-5, the V gene TRBV29-1; D may be TRBD2 (6 bases). Trimming pared 2 bases from V and 0 bases from J, leaving 13 bases between. CDR3 length equals 15 residues. In germline, CDR1 is SQVTM, CDR2 ANQGSEA. Here the CDR3 reads CSVESGRSYQETQYF. The CDR3 nucleotides read TGCAGCGTTGAAAGCGGGCGATCGTACCAAGAGACCCAGTACTTC.

This clonotype was found many times. The chain couples TRBV3-1 to TRBJ2-1; D gene uncertain. The CDR3 runs 11 residues. The V end lost 7 bases, the J end lost 9 bases, and 10 bases lay between the germline ends. Germline CDR1 reads LGHDT; CDR2 reads YNNKEL (reference sequence). The CDR3 DNA reads as TGTGCCAGCACCACTCTAGGTGAGCAGTTCTTC. This codes for CASTTLGEQFF.

A remark on this clonotype: Sequence at one end of the junction differs from germline and may be a read error. The chain uses TRBV28 and TRBJ2-7; 13 bases fit TRBD2. CDR3 size: 14 residues. Germline V lookup: CDR1 MDHEN, CDR2 SYDVKM. CDR3 DNA: TGCTCCAGCAAACTAGCGGGAGGGCCCAACGAGCAGTACTTC. This translates into CSSKLAGGPNEQYF.

Many counts were recorded for this clonotype. The chain links TRBV5-1 to TRBJ2-3; D gene ambiguous. The CDR3 spans 12 residues. V was shortened by 5 bases and J by 7 bases, with 11 bases between the two germline ends. The V gene's germline CDR1 is SGHRS and CDR2 YFSETQ. The chain's CDR3 is CASSALGNTQYF. The CDR3 DNA reads TGCGCCAGCAGTGCACTGGGGAATACGCAGTATTTT.

This clonotype was picked up many times. This sequence joins TRBV2 and TRBJ1-2, with no clear D. The CDR3 runs 13 residues. V was pared by 6 bases and J by 0 bases, with 8 bases between. Germline loops: CDR1 SNHLY, CDR2 FYNNEI. CDR3 coding DNA: TGTGCCAGCAGGGCGACCACTAACTATGGCTACACCTTC. Encoded protein: CASRATTNYGYTF.

This clonotype was recorded many times. The rearrangement links TRBV5-6 to TRBJ2-1, with unresolved D. The CDR3 length is 15 residues. CDR1 is SGHDT, CDR2 YYEEEE, per germline. V was cut by 2 bases and J by 0 bases, with 9 bases left in between. CDR3 coding DNA: TGTGCCAGCAGCTTTAGAACAGTCTCCTACAATGAGCAGTTCTTC. Translated, it gives CASSFRTVSYNEQFF.

This clonotype is deemed medium-sized. A junction boundary mismatches the germline segment, possibly from a read error. V and J are TRBV20-1 and TRBJ2-1, with 9 bases fitting TRBD2. This CDR3 contains 15 residues. CDR1 is DFQATT, CDR2 SNEGSKA, per germline (reference sequence). The CDR3 DNA reads as TGCAGTGCCAGAGAGTTTAGCGGGAGAAGTCATGAGCAGTTCTTC. Encoded protein: CSAREFSGRSHEQFF.

Worth noting for this clonotype: Since a far larger clone is one base different, this is likely a read error. The chain has TRBV6-6 and TRBJ2-2; D ambiguous. The ends were cut back, 0 bases at V and 0 bases at J, with 11 bases in the middle. In germline, CDR1 is MNHNY, CDR2 SVGAGI (reference sequence). The CDR3 totals 17 residues. This CDR3 is CASSYSSSGSNTGELFF. The CDR3 DNA follows: TGTGCCAGCAGTTACTCGAGCTCTGGATCGAACACCGGGGAGCTGTTTTTT.

V gene TRBV7-2 combines with J gene TRBJ2-3; D not resolved. The CDR3 consists of 13 residues. CDR1 and CDR2 from the germline V gene are SGHTA and FQGNSA. The germline V and J ends were trimmed by 9 bases and 2 bases, with 12 bases remaining between them. As DNA, the CDR3 is TGTGCCAGAAGCCTGGGATACACAGATACGCAGTATTTT. This encodes CARSLGYTDTQYF.

This clonotype is medium-sized. This chain links TRBV27 with TRBJ2-1, with 11 positions matching TRBD2. V was clipped by 4 bases and J by 4 bases; unmatched bases: 3. There are 15 residues in the CDR3. Germline CDR1 is MNHEY and CDR2 is SMNVEV (reference sequence). The CDR3 is CASSSVAGGYNEQFF. The CDR3 DNA reads TGTGCCAGCAGTTCCGTAGCGGGAGGGTACAATGAGCAGTTCTTC.

This clonotype was detected ten times or more. The V call is TRBV7-9, the J call TRBJ2-3; TRBD2 agrees at 10 bases. Trimming cost V 6 bases and J 4 bases; bases outside gene matches: 7. Germline loops: CDR1 SEHNR, CDR2 FQNEAQ (reference sequence). The CDR3 runs 15 residues. The CDR3 DNA sequence: TGTGCCAGCAGACCTCCTGGGACTAGCGCAGATACGCAGTATTTT. Residues: CASRPPGTSADTQYF.